This entry is about one T cell receptor (beta chain). Its specificity is not known. The data stem from a study of identifying expanded T cells in peripheral blood. Libraries were prepared by immunoSEQ multiplex PCR; TCRdb keeps only in-frame clonotypes and omits some of them. The sample holds 55,000 to 60,000 clones, roughly nine tenths seen once. Study observations and caveats: Clone count variance between roughly 2-week samples rose with total template count.

Sequenced: blood. The clonotype was recovered from a person between 18 and 75 years old in good health.

CDR3 sequence (DNA): TGTGCCAGCGCAGGGGAGCGTGGAAACACCATATATTTT. Protein product: CASAGERGNTIYF. J is TRBJ1-3 and V is TRBV6-6, with a tentative D call TRBD1 (6 bases). The germline V and J ends were trimmed by 8 bases and 3 bases, with 11 bases remaining between them. The CDR3 has 13 residues. Germline V gene sequence: CDR1 MNHNY, CDR2 SVGAGI (reference sequence).